The sequence of this T cell receptor (beta chain) was determined in a study of cytomegalovirus exposure and HLA in healthy donors. The V gene lost 7 bases and the J gene lost 3 bases, with 16 bases spanning the gap. There are 15 residues in the CDR3. Germline V gene data show CDR1 as SGHRS and CDR2 as YFSETQ. PCR was performed using 60 Vbeta and 13 Jbeta primers. Profiled with immunoSEQ multiplex PCR; TCRdb holds only in-frame clones, not every one. The repertoire holds 150,000 to 200,000 clones, with roughly 85% as singletons. Sequencing input: PBMCs. The receptor was isolated from a man aged 35-49 years in good health and CMV-seropositive. The chain carries TRBV5-1 and TRBJ1-4; possible D gene TRBD1, 5 bases. The CDR3: CASGQSGSANEKLFF. DNA for the CDR3: TGCGCCAGCGGTCAATCAGGGTCGGCTAATGAAAAACTGTTTTTT.